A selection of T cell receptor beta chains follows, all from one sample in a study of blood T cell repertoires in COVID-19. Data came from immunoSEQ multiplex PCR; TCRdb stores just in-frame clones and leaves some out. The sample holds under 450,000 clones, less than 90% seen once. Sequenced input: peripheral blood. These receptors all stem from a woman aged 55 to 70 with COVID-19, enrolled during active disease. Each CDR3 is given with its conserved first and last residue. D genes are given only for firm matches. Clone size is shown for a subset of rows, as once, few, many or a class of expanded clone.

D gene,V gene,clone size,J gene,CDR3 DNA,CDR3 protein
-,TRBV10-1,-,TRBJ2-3,TGCGCCAGCAGCTCGACTAGCACAGATACGCAGTATTTT,CASSSTSTDTQYF
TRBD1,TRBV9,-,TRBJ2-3,TGTGCCAGCAGCCCCCGACAGGGGCAAGATACGCAGTATTTT,CASSPRQGQDTQYF
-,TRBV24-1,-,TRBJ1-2,TGTGCCCCCCCTGAGCCACTTTCGGACAGCTATGGCTACACCTTC,CAPPEPLSDSYGYTF
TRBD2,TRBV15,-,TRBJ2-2,TGTGCCACCAGCCCCGGCGGGGGGCGCGACACCGGGGAGCTGTTTTTT,CATSPGGGRDTGELFF
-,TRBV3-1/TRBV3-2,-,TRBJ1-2,TGTGCCAGCAGCCATGGGGGCAGGGCTAGTGGCTACACCTTC,CASSHGGRASGYTF
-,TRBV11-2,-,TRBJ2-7,TGTGCCAGCAGAGTATCAGCACAGCCGAAACAGTACTTC,CASRVSAQPKQYF
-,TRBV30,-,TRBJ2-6,TGTGCCTGGAGTGTATGGCGACAGACGACTGGGGCCAACGTCCTGACTTTC,CAWSVWRQTTGANVLTF
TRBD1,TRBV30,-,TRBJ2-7,TGTGCCTGGGACGGACTTATCGGGACAGGTACCTACGAGCAGTACTTC,CAWDGLIGTGTYEQYF
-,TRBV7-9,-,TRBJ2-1,TGTGCCAGCAGCCCCTCACCCGGGATAGAGCAGTTCTTC,CASSPSPGIEQFF
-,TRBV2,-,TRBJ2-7,TGTGCCAGCAGTGAATCCGGCGGGGGCGAGACCTACGAGCAGTACTTC,CASSESGGGETYEQYF
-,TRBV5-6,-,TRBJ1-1,TGTGCCAGCAGCTCTAACGACAGGAACACTGAAGCTTTCTTT,CASSSNDRNTEAFF
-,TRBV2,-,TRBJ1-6,TGTGCCAGCAGTGAGCAGGGTGTAGGATCACCCCTCCACTTT,CASSEQGVGSPLHF
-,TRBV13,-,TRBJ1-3,TGTGCCAGCAGCTTAGAGGGAGGGCAGGGGCCTGGAAACACCATATATTTT,CASSLEGGQGPGNTIYF
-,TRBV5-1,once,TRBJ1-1,TGCGCCAGCAGCTTGGACGGGTTTGCGAACACTGAAGCTTTCTTT,CASSLDGFANTEAFF
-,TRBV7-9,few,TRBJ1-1,TGTGCCAGCAGCCGCCGAGAGCAGGGGAACACTGAAGCTTTCTTT,CASSRREQGNTEAFF
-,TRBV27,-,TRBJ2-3,TGTGCCAGCAGTTTATCCCACTTCTCTAGCACAGATACGCAGTATTTT,CASSLSHFSSTDTQYF
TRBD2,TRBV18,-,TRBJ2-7,TGTGCCAGCTCACCCGGACTAGCGGGGGGGGAGCAGTACTTC,CASSPGLAGGEQYF
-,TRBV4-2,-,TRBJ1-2,TGTGCCAGCAGCCAACCAGCGACGGCTAACTATGGCTACACCTTC,CASSQPATANYGYTF
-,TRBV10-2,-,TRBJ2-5,TGCGCCAGTTTGGCGGAGTCAGAGACCCAGTACTTC,CASLAESETQYF
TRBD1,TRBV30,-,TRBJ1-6,TGTGCCTGGAGCACCGGGACAGGCAATTCACCCCTCCACTTT,CAWSTGTGNSPLHF
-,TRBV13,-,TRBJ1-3,TGTGCCAGCAGCTTAGTTAGCTCTGGAAACACCATATATTTT,CASSLVSSGNTIYF